These T cell receptor beta chains were read from a single sample in a study of CD4+ T cells in melanoma. Data came from immunoSEQ multiplex PCR; TCRdb stores just in-frame clones and leaves some out. The sample lists about 9,600 clones, around 79% occurring once. Sequenced sample: cells from a culture (not recorded whether cultured in vitro). All receptors come from a human donor with melanoma. Each CDR3 is given with its conserved first and last residue. The D gene is left open where the match is weak. For some rows the clone size is stated as once, few or many, or as a class when expanded; others skip it.

j_call,d_call,v_call,clone_size,cdr3_nt,cdr3_aa
TRBJ2-5,.,TRBV7-6,.,TGTGCCAGCAGCTTAGAGGCCCCCGGTATTGGCCAGTACTTC,CASSLEAPGIGQYF
TRBJ2-7,.,TRBV12-3/TRBV12-4,.,TGTGCCAGCAGCGCGGTAGAGCAGTACTTC,CASSAVEQYF
TRBJ2-7,.,TRBV2,few,TGTGCCAGCAGGGACTCCTCCTACGAGCAGTACTTC,CASRDSSYEQYF
TRBJ1-2,.,TRBV30,medium-sized,TGTGCCTGGAGCCGAGGCTATGGCTACACCTTC,CAWSRGYGYTF
TRBJ1-2,.,TRBV20-1,.,TGCAGTGCTAGTGGCTTGAGTTCTAACTATGGCTACACCTTC,CSASGLSSNYGYTF
TRBJ2-3,.,TRBV29-1,.,TGCAGCGTTGTGACGGGGGATACGCAGTATTTT,CSVVTGDTQYF
TRBJ2-2,TRBD2,TRBV7-6,.,TGTGCCAGCAGCTTAGCTACGGGGGGGCGCACCGGGGAGCTGTTTTTT,CASSLATGGRTGELFF
TRBJ2-7,.,TRBV27,few,TGTGCCAGCAGTTTGAGACCTTCCTACGAGCAGTACTTC,CASSLRPSYEQYF
TRBJ1-2,.,TRBV15,.,TGTGCCACCAGCAGAGACGGGGGGGGCTACACCTTC,CATSRDGGGYTF
TRBJ1-2,.,TRBV6-5,.,TGTGCCAGCAGGGCGCTAAGTCAGGGGAGCTATGGCTACACCTTC,CASRALSQGSYGYTF
TRBJ2-3,.,TRBV7-3,.,TGTGCCAGCGGCGTCGAAAGCACAGATACGCAGTATTTT,CASGVESTDTQYF
TRBJ2-5,TRBD2,TRBV7-9,.,TGTGCCAGCAGCTCGATTATACCGGGACTAGCGGGGGATGAAGAGACCCAGTACTTC,CASSSIIPGLAGDEETQYF
TRBJ1-4,TRBD1,TRBV29-1,.,TGCAGCGTTGACCTTGGGACAGGGGCTGCTAAACTGTTTTTT,CSVDLGTGAAKLFF
TRBJ1-5,.,TRBV15,.,TGTGCCACCAGCAGAGATGCAGGAACGTATCAGCCCCAGCATTTT,CATSRDAGTYQPQHF
TRBJ2-4,TRBD2,TRBV5-5,.,TGTGCCAGCAGGAGGACTAGCGGGGGGCCTGAAAACATTCAGTACTTC,CASRRTSGGPENIQYF
TRBJ1-2,TRBD1,TRBV30,.,TGTGCCTGGAGTGGGACAGGGAGGCGGTATGGCTACACCTTC,CAWSGTGRRYGYTF
TRBJ1-2,.,TRBV29-1,.,TGCAGCGTTGTGCACAGTAACTATGGCTACACCTTC,CSVVHSNYGYTF
TRBJ1-3,.,TRBV18,few,TGTGCCAGCTCACCTGAGGGCGCTTTTTCTGGAAACACCATATATTTT,CASSPEGAFSGNTIYF
TRBJ2-3,.,TRBV7-3,few,TGTGCCAGCAGCTTAAGGGGGGTAAGCAGGGATACGCAGTATTTT,CASSLRGVSRDTQYF
TRBJ1-1,.,TRBV30,.,TGTGCCTGGAGCTGGACCTTAGGGACTGAAGCTTTCTTT,CAWSWTLGTEAFF
TRBJ2-7,TRBD2,TRBV4-1,.,TGCGCCAGCAGCCTTCTGTGGGGGACTAGCGTCTCCTACGAGCAGTACTTC,CASSLLWGTSVSYEQYF
TRBJ1-1,.,TRBV2,.,TGTGCCAGACATGTAGTAATGAACACTGAAGCTTTCTTT,CARHVVMNTEAFF
TRBJ2-7,.,TRBV6-5,.,TGTGCCAGCATGAGGGGGGGAGCCGGTTCCTACGAGCAGTACTTC,CASMRGGAGSYEQYF
TRBJ2-5,.,TRBV3-1/TRBV3-2,.,TGTGCCAGCAGCCCCCTAGCCGAAACCGGGACACCTCCCCAGGAGACCCAGTACTTC,CASSPLAETGTPPQETQYF
TRBJ2-7,.,TRBV5-4,.,TGTGCCAGCAGCTTGGGTCCAGCGGTGAACTCCTACGAGCAGTACTTC,CASSLGPAVNSYEQYF
TRBJ2-1,TRBD1,TRBV11-2,once,TGTGCCAGCAGCTTCAGTACGGGACAGGGTATCAATGAGCAGTTCTTC,CASSFSTGQGINEQFF
TRBJ1-2,TRBD1,TRBV6-4,.,TGTGCCAGCAGCGAGACAGGGTCAGGGTTCGGCTACACCTTC,CASSETGSGFGYTF